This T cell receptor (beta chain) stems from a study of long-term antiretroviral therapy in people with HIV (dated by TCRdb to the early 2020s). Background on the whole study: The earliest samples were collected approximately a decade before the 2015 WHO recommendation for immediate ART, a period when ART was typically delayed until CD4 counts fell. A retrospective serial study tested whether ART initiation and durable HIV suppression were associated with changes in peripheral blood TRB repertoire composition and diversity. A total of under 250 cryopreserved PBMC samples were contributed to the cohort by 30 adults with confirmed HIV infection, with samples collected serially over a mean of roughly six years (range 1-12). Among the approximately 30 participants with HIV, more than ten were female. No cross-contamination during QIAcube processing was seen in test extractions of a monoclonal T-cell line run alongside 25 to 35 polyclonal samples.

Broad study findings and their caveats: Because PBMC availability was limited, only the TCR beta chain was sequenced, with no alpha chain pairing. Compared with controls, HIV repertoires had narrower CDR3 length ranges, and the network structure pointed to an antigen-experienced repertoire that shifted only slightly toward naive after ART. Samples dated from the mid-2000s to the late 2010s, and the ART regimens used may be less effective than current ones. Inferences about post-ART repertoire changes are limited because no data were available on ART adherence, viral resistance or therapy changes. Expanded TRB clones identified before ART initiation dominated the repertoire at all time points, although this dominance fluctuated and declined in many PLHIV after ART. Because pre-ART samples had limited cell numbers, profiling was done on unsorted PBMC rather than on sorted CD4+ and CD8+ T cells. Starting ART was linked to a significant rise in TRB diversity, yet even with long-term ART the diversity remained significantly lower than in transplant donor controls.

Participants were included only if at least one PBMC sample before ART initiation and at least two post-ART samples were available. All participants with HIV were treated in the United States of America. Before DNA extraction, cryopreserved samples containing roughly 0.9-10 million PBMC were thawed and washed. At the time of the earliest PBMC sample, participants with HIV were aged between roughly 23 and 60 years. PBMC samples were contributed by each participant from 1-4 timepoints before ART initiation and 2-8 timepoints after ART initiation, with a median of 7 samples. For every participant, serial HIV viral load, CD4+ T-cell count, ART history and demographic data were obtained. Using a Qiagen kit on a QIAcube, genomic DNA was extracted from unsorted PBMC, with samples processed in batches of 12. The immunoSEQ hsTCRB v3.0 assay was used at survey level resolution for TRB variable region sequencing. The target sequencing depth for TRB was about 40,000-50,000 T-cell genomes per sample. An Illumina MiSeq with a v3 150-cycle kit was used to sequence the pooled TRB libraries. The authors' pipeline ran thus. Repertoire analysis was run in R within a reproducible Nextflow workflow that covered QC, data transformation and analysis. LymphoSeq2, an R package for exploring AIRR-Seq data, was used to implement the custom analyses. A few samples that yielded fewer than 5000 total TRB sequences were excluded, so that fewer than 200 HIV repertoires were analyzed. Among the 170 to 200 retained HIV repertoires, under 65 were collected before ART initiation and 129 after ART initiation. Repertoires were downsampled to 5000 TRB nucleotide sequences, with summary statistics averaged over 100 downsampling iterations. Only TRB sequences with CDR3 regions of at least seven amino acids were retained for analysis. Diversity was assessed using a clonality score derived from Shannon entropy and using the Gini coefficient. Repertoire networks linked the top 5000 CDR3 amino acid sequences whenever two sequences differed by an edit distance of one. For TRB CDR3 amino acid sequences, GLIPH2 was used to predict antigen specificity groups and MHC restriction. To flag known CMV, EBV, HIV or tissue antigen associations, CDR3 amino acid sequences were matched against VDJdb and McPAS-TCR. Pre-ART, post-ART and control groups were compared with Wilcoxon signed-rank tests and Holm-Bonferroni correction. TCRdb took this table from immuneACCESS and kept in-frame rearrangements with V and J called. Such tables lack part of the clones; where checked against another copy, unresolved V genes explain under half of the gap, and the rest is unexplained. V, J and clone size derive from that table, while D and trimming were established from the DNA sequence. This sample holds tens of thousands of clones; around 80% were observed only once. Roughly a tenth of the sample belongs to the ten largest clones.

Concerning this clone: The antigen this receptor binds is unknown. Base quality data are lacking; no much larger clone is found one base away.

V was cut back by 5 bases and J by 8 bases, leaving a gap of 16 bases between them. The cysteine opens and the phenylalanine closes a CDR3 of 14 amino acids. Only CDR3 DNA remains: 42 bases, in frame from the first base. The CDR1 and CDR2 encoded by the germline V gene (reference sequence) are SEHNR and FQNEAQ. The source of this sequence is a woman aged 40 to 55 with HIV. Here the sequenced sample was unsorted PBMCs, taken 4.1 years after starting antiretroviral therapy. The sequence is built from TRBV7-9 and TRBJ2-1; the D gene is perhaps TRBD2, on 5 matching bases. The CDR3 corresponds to CASSPYLGEYEQFF. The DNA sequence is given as TGTGCCAGCAGCCCCTATTTGGGAGAGTATGAGCAGTTCTTC.